One sample yielded the 22 T cell receptor beta chains listed below, sequenced in a study of regulatory T cells in long-lasting Graves disease. Time point of the sample: newly diagnosed GD, antithyroid drugs for less than 3 months. RNA extracted from PBMCs served as the sequencing template. For TCR beta, libraries came from iRepertoire HTBI primers and Arm-PCR of CDR3 regions. MiXCR, applied by TCRdb to the multiplex PCR reads, yields one record per CDR3 protein. The sample has about 350,000 distinct CDR3 sequences; 15% to 20% are singletons. These data were likewise used in another study, on T cells in Graves' hyperthyroidism and ophthalmopathy.

Material: peripheral blood mononuclear cells (PBMCs), obtained at new diagnosis, from a patient treated with antithyroid drugs. The source is a woman aged 18-30 years with Graves disease.

A few counts support this clonotype. V and J are TRBV2 and TRBJ1-5, with D uncertain. V was trimmed by 8 bases and J by 5 bases, leaving 13 bases between them. The CDR3 covers 13 residues. Germline V gene lookup returns CDR1 SNHLY and CDR2 FYNNEI. The DNA for the CDR3 is TGTGCCAGCGGAGGGAGCCGTTATCAGCCCCAGCATTTT. Amino acid sequence: CASGGSRYQPQHF.

This clonotype showed up just a few times. The CDR3 does not close with the conserved phenylalanine or tryptophan, likely indicating a read error. The rearrangement links TRBV11-2 to TRBJ1-6; D gene unclear. The CDR3 spans 18 residues. Trimming removed 4 bases at V and 5 bases at J, with 21 bases between. The germline V gene encodes CDR1 SGHAT and CDR2 FQNNGV. The CDR3 sequence is CASSSSPRVGRNNSPLHL. The CDR3 DNA follows: TGTGCCAGCAGCTCAAGTCCCCGTGTAGGTCGCAATAATTCACCCCTCCACCTT.

This clonotype was counted at least ten times. V gene TRBV11-2 combines with J gene TRBJ2-7, with 11 bases aligning to TRBD2. V lost 1 base, J lost 2 bases, and 10 bases stayed unmatched. Germline V gives CDR1 SGHAT, CDR2 FQNNGV. The CDR3 is made up of 18 amino acids. The DNA of the CDR3 is TGTGCCAGCAGCTTAGCACTAAGACTAGCGGGGACTACCTACGAGCAGTACTTC. Residues: CASSLALRLAGTTYEQYF.

There are many counts of this clonotype. This rearrangement joins TRBV18 to TRBJ2-3; 7 bases map to TRBD1. The CDR3 runs to 15 residues. V was clipped by 3 bases and J by 1 base; unmatched bases: 4. Germline values: CDR1 KGHSH, CDR2 LQKENI. In nucleotides, the CDR3 is TGTGCCAGCTCACCTTGGGGACAGCGCACAGATACGCAGTATTTT. It yields the protein CASSPWGQRTDTQYF.

The V gene is TRBV2, the J gene TRBJ2-3; maybe TRBD1 (5 bases). The CDR3 covers 15 residues. CDR1 is SNHLY and CDR2 is FYNNEI in the germline V gene. Trimming cost V 3 bases and J 0 bases, with 10 bases left between them. The CDR3 nucleotides are TGTGCCAGCAGTGAGCTTGGGGCTAGCACAGATACGCAGTATTTT. The encoded protein is CASSELGASTDTQYF.

The gene calls are TRBV6-9 and TRBJ2-7, with TRBD2 matching over 8 bases. Germline V gene lookup returns CDR1 MNHGY and CDR2 SVAAGI. V shed 3 bases, J shed 6 bases, and the junction held 7 bases outside the gene matches. The CDR3 covers 14 residues. The CDR3 DNA reads as TGTGCCAGCAGTTACGGCGGGGGGCTCTCCGAGCAGTACTTC. Translated, it gives CASSYGGGLSEQYF.

This clonotype has a count of ten or more. The V and J genes are TRBV30 and TRBJ2-3; no clear D gene. The V end lost 7 bases, the J end lost 2 bases, and 13 bases lay between the germline ends. This CDR3 is built from 13 residues. The V gene's germline CDR1 is GTSNPN and CDR2 SVGIG (reference sequence). CDR3 region: CASTSEDTDTQYF. CDR3 sequence (DNA): TGTGCCTCGACATCTGAGGACACAGATACGCAGTATTTT.

Turning to this clonotype: A read error is possible here, since a much larger clone lies one base away. Since the CDR3 does not end with the conserved phenylalanine or tryptophan, this likely comes from a read error. The chain is built from TRBV5-1 and TRBJ2-3; TRBD2 agrees at 9 bases. There are 16 residues in the CDR3. V lost 4 bases and J lost 3; bases outside the gene matches: 9. From germline, CDR1 is SGHRS and CDR2 YFSETQ. The CDR3 protein is CASSPGLAGRTDTQYL. CDR3 coding DNA: TGCGCCAGCAGCCCGGGGCTAGCGGGGAGAACAGATACGCAGTATCTT.

V usage is TRBV5-1 and J usage is TRBJ1-4; 7 positions agree with TRBD1. Germline V CDR1 and CDR2: SGHRS, YFSETQ. The CDR3 runs 14 residues. V shed 4 bases and J 4 bases; nucleotides not matched to a gene: 4. The CDR3 region has the DNA TGCGCCAGCAGCCCACAGGGGATTAATGAAAAACTGTTTTTT. Its protein product is CASSPQGINEKLFF.

This clonotype was seen at least ten times. The chain links TRBV20-1 to TRBJ1-6, with 7 bases lining up with TRBD1. In germline, CDR1 is DFQATT, CDR2 SNEGSKA (reference sequence). The CDR3 extends over 15 amino acids. V shed 4 bases and J 5 bases; nucleotides not matched to a gene: 8. The CDR3 region has the DNA TGCAGTGCTAAGTCAGGGGGTGTCAATAATTCACCCCTCCACTTT. Its translation: CSAKSGGVNNSPLHF.

This clonotype was counted many times. The V and J genes are TRBV20-1 and TRBJ2-2, with 9 nucleotides matching TRBD2. With 4 bases clipped from V and 4 bases from J, the junction kept 7 bases outside the gene matches. CDR3 size: 15 residues. Germline V gene data show CDR1 as DFQATT and CDR2 as SNEGSKA (reference sequence). CDR3 protein: CSAKRGSGSTGELFF. The CDR3 nucleotides read TGCAGTGCTAAGAGGGGTAGCGGGAGCACCGGGGAGCTGTTTTTT.

The rearrangement links TRBV5-1 to TRBJ2-1; TRBD2 agrees at 11 bases. V trimming: 3 bases; J trimming: 3 bases; junction bases outside the gene matches: 11. The CDR3 covers 18 residues. From germline, CDR1 is SGHRS and CDR2 YFSETQ. The CDR3 region has the DNA TGCGCCAGCAGCTGGAATAGCGGGACTAGCGGATTCTACAATGAGCAGTTCTTC. Translation gives CASSWNSGTSGFYNEQFF.

The chain has TRBV7-6 and TRBJ1-5, with TRBD1 matching 7 bases. Germline V CDR1 and CDR2: SGHVS, FNYEAQ. There are 20 residues in the CDR3. The junction had 18 bases not matched to a gene; V was cut back by 4 bases and J by 0 bases. CDR3 in amino acids: CASSWSGGQVRFRSNQPQHF. CDR3 in DNA: TGTGCCAGCAGCTGGAGCGGAGGACAGGTCCGTTTTCGTAGCAATCAGCCCCAGCATTTT.

The chain combines TRBV4-1 with TRBJ1-6; D is perhaps TRBD1 (5 bases). The V gene's germline CDR1 is MGHRA and CDR2 YSYEKL. The ends were cut back, 0 bases at V and 10 bases at J, with 10 bases in the middle. The CDR3 has 14 amino acids. The CDR3 DNA follows: TGCGCCAGCAGCCAAGACGCAGGGTACTCACCCCTCCACTTT. This codes for CASSQDAGYSPLHF.

This sequence joins TRBV6-5 and TRBJ2-6; 8 bases agree with TRBD1. With 4 bases clipped from V and 3 bases from J, the junction kept 5 bases outside the gene matches. From germline, CDR1 is MNHEY and CDR2 SVGAGI. This CDR3 comprises 16 residues. In nucleotides, the CDR3 is TGTGCCAGCAGTTCACAGGGGGGAGGTGGGGCCAACGTCCTGACTTTC. It encodes CASSSQGGGGANVLTF.

In this sample, this clonotype turned up many times. The chain is built from TRBV7-2 and TRBJ2-3, with 9 bases identical to TRBD1. There are 17 residues in the CDR3. Germline loops: CDR1 SGHTA, CDR2 FQGNSA. After removal of 5 bases from V and 1 base from J, the junction contained 10 bases not matched to a gene. This CDR3 is CASSIRQGESGTDTQYF. CDR3 sequence (DNA): TGTGCCAGCAGCATTCGACAGGGGGAAAGCGGCACAGATACGCAGTATTTT.

This clonotype was detected ten times or more. CDR3 in DNA: TGTGCCAGCAGCTTACTAGCGGGAGGATCCTACGAGCAGTACTTC. Translating gives CASSLLAGGSYEQYF. This chain uses TRBV7-2 with TRBJ2-7, with TRBD2 identical over 11 bases. V lost 2 bases and J lost 1; bases outside the gene matches: 1. Germline V gene lookup returns CDR1 SGHTA and CDR2 FQGNSA. There are 15 residues in the CDR3.

The chain links TRBV27 to TRBJ1-5; D may be TRBD1 (6 bases). CDR1 is MNHEY and CDR2 is SMNVEV in the germline V gene (reference sequence). CDR3 length: 12 residues. V was pared by 10 bases and J by 3 bases, with 10 bases between. CDR3 in amino acids: CATRQANQPQHF. CDR3 nucleotides: TGTGCCACCCGACAGGCCAATCAGCCCCAGCATTTT.

Remarks on this clonotype: This may arise from a read error, as a much more abundant clone is one base away. The genes are TRBV20-1 and TRBJ2-7; tentative D call: TRBD2 (6 bases). Germline loops: CDR1 DFQATT, CDR2 SNEGSKA (reference sequence). CDR3 length equals 16 residues. V was clipped by 3 bases and J by 0 bases, with 18 bases between them. This chain's CDR3 is CSASDQAGPVSYEQYF. The CDR3 DNA is TGCAGTGCTAGTGATCAAGCGGGTCCGGTCTCCTACGAGCAGTACTTC.

The gene calls are TRBV7-9 and TRBJ2-1, with 9 bases fitting TRBD2. CDR3 length: 18 residues. Germline loops: CDR1 SEHNR, CDR2 FQNEAQ (reference sequence). V dropped 2 bases and J dropped 8; count of bases not matched to a gene: 16. The CDR3, as DNA: TGTGCCAGCAGCTTAAGGGCAACTATTGCGGGAGGGTACGATGAGCAGTTCTTC. Translation gives CASSLRATIAGGYDEQFF. The whole variable domain, filled in from reference TRBV7-9 and TRBJ2-1, reads DTGVSQNPRHKITKRGQNVTFRCDPISEHNRLYWYRQTLGQGPEFLTYFQNEAQLEKSRLLSDRFSAERPKGSFSTLEIQRTEQGDSAMYLCASSLRATIAGGYDEQFFGPGTRLTVL.

This clonotype showed up many times. The gene calls are TRBV18 and TRBJ2-1; the D gene is possibly TRBD1 (6 bases). The J call may be mistaken, given a closer DNA end match to TRBJ2-5. Germline assignment: CDR1 KGHSH and CDR2 LQKENI. This CDR3 has 14 amino acids. The CDR3 here is CASSPTGLGETQYF. In nucleotides, the CDR3 is TGTGCCAGCTCACCGACAGGCCTTGGGGAGACCCAGTACTTC.

This clonotype was counted a single time. The CDR3 sequence: CASRSYLAGDRGGEQFF. DNA for the CDR3: TGTGCCAGCAGGTCCTACCTAGCGGGAGACCGAGGCGGTGAGCAGTTCTTC. V usage is TRBV6-1 and J usage is TRBJ2-1; 10 bases fit TRBD2. V dropped 6 bases and J dropped 9; count of bases not matched to a gene: 17. From germline, CDR1 is MNHNS and CDR2 SASEGT. The CDR3 runs 17 residues.